Below, 20 T cell receptor beta chains from the same sample are listed, as sequenced in a study of sequential checkpoint blockade in melanoma. Treatment given: randomized to nivolumab then ipilimumab (arm A) or the reverse (arm B). Assay used: immunoSEQ multiplex PCR; TCRdb lists only in-frame clones, some missing. The sample has more than 15,000 clones, roughly 70% seen once. The starting material was CD8+ T cells sorted from blood (inferred from file names), obtained from a patient given nivolumab and ipilimumab in sequence. Receptors originate from a human donor with melanoma.

The chain carries TRBV27 and TRBJ1-5, with 10 bases lining up with TRBD1. The CDR3 is made up of 14 amino acids. Trimming cost V 5 bases and J 5 bases; bases outside gene matches: 3. Germline loops: CDR1 MNHEY, CDR2 SMNVEV (reference sequence). The CDR3 nucleotides read TGTGCCAGCAGTCTCGACAGGGGGCATCAGCCCCAGCATTTT. Encoded protein: CASSLDRGHQPQHF.

In this sample, this clone is medium-sized. V and J are TRBV7-9 and TRBJ2-3; the D gene is possibly TRBD1 (6 bases). Germline V gene data show CDR1 as SEHNR and CDR2 as FQNEAQ (reference sequence). Trimming removed 6 bases at V and 1 base at J, with 11 bases between. This CDR3 has 14 residues. The CDR3 DNA reads TGTGCCAGCAGTGTAGGGGGTGGCACAGATACGCAGTATTTT. This translates into CASSVGGGTDTQYF.

The V gene is TRBV7-2, the J gene TRBJ1-2, with 11 bases aligning to TRBD1. This CDR3 region has 15 residues. Germline V gives CDR1 SGHTA, CDR2 FQGNSA. V lost 7 bases and J lost 6; bases outside the gene matches: 10. CDR3 coding DNA: TGTGCCAGCACTCAAACGGGACAGGGGGTTGATGGCTACACCTTC. Translated: CASTQTGQGVDGYTF.

J is TRBJ2-7 and V is TRBV7-9; tentative D call: TRBD2 (6 bases). Germline-derived CDR1 and CDR2 are SEHNR and FQNEAQ (reference sequence). Trimming left V 1 base short and J 7 bases short, with 14 bases between. The CDR3 length is 14 residues. As DNA, the CDR3 is TGTGCCAGCAGCTTAGGAGGAGGGCCGGGTGAGCAGTACTTC. Translated: CASSLGGGPGEQYF. Complete variable domain (other parts from reference TRBV7-9 and TRBJ2-7): DTGVSQNPRHKITKRGQNVTFRCDPISEHNRLYWYRQTLGQGPEFLTYFQNEAQLEKSRLLSDRFSAERPKGSFSTLEIQRTEQGDSAMYLCASSLGGGPGEQYFGPGTRLTVT.

The chain uses TRBV9 and TRBJ2-3; 9 nucleotides agree with TRBD1. CDR3 length: 16 residues. The V gene's germline CDR1 is SGDLS and CDR2 YYNGEE. Unmatched junction bases numbered 14, after V lost 4 bases and J lost 8 bases. The CDR3 nucleotides read TGTGCCAGCAGCCCTACAGGGGGACAGGGCAAGGGTACGCAGTATTTT. It specifies CASSPTGGQGKGTQYF.

The V and J genes are TRBV11-2 and TRBJ1-1, with D uncertain. This CDR3 is 15 amino acids long. Germline assignment: CDR1 SGHAT and CDR2 FQNNGV. Trimming took off 1 base at V and 5 bases at J, with 14 bases between the two ends. The CDR3 sequence: CASSLAPAGSTEAFF. CDR3 sequence (DNA): TGTGCCAGCAGCTTAGCCCCGGCGGGATCGACTGAAGCTTTCTTT.

This chain links TRBV6-1 with TRBJ1-2, with 9 bases that match TRBD1. J was trimmed by 8 bases and V by 5 bases; bases with no gene match: 9. The CDR3 runs 14 residues. Per germline, CDR1 MNHNS and CDR2 SASEGT. The CDR3, as DNA: TGTGCCAGCAGTTTCCGACAGGGGGGCGAGGGCTACACCTTC. Residues: CASSFRQGGEGYTF.

Notes on this clone: The junction departs from the called germline gene at one end, perhaps through a read error. The same CDR3 is also encoded by other DNA sequences in this sample. This chain connects TRBV4-3 to TRBJ1-1, with 12 bases fitting TRBD1. CDR1 and CDR2 (germline): LGHNA, YSLEER. The CDR3 totals 17 residues. CDR3: CASSPSRDRGLYTEAFF. The CDR3, as DNA: TGCGCCAGCAGCCCGTCCCGGGACAGGGGGCTCTACACCGAAGCTTTCTTT.

V gene TRBV7-2 combines with J gene TRBJ2-7; maybe TRBD1 (6 bases). CDR1 and CDR2 from the germline V gene are SGHTA and FQGNSA. The ends were cut back, 3 bases at V and 3 bases at J, with 12 bases in the middle. This CDR3 comprises 14 residues. CDR3 nucleotides: TGTGCCAGCAGCTTGCCGGACAGAGACTACGAGCAGTACTTC. Translating it yields CASSLPDRDYEQYF.

This clone was detected only a few times. The genes are TRBV19 and TRBJ2-7; a possible D gene is TRBD2 (5 bases). The CDR3 consists of 14 residues. Trimming took 3 bases from V and 7 from J, leaving 16 bases between them. Per germline, CDR1 LNHDA and CDR2 SQIVND (reference sequence). CDR3: CASSMFASGGEQYF. Written as DNA, the CDR3 is TGTGCCAGTAGTATGTTCGCGTCTGGCGGGGAGCAGTACTTC.

V gene TRBV7-8 combines with J gene TRBJ2-4; D is uncertain. Germline V gene data show CDR1 as SGHVS and CDR2 as FQNEAQ. V lost 1 base, J lost 3 bases, and 10 bases lay in between. This CDR3 has 15 residues. CDR3 loop: CASSLGTGGKNIQYF. The CDR3 nucleotides read TGTGCCAGCAGCTTAGGTACGGGTGGCAAAAACATTCAGTACTTC.

The chain combines TRBV6-5 with TRBJ1-1, with unresolved D. The V end was cut by 0 bases, the J end by 6 bases, with 8 bases between. CDR3 length equals 13 residues. CDR1 is MNHEY, CDR2 SVGAGI, per germline. The CDR3 protein is CASSYSSGSEAFF. CDR3 nucleotide sequence: TGTGCCAGCAGTTACTCGAGCGGATCTGAAGCTTTCTTT.

This chain links TRBV7-9 with TRBJ2-1; TRBD2 is a possible D gene (9 bases). V was pared by 5 bases and J by 7 bases, with 21 bases between. Looked up from germline, CDR1 is SEHNR and CDR2 is FQNEAQ (reference sequence). The CDR3 loop spans 16 amino acids. CDR3 sequence reads: CASSPTGGREGNEQFF. CDR3 nucleotide sequence: TGTGCCAGCAGCCCAACAGGGGGGCGGGAGGGTAATGAGCAGTTCTTC. The variable domain in full, with the rest retrieved from reference TRBV7-9 and TRBJ2-1, is DTGVSQNPRHKITKRGQNVTFRCDPISEHNRLYWYRQTLGQGPEFLTYFQNEAQLEKSRLLSDRFSAERPKGSFSTLEIQRTEQGDSAMYLCASSPTGGREGNEQFFGPGTRLTVL.

V and J are TRBV10-3 and TRBJ2-2; D perhaps matches TRBD2 (6 bases). V was shortened by 3 bases and J by 5 bases, with 19 bases between the two germline ends. Germline CDR1 and CDR2: ENHRY and SYGVKD. The length of the CDR3 is 17 residues. The CDR3 loop is CAISDTGPRGGTGELFF. The CDR3, as DNA: TGTGCCATCAGTGATACCGGGCCACGTGGGGGGACCGGGGAGCTGTTTTTT.

This chain links TRBV27 with TRBJ1-1; D is uncertain. The CDR3 loop spans 13 amino acids. The germline V gene has CDR1 MNHEY and CDR2 SMNVEV (reference sequence). V dropped 5 bases and J dropped 2 bases, with 9 bases sitting between them. The CDR3 protein is CASSHGSNTEAFF. The DNA of the CDR3 is TGTGCCAGCAGTCACGGGTCAAACACTGAAGCTTTCTTT.

DNA for the CDR3: TGTGCCAGCGACGGGACAGGGGAGAGAACAGATACGCAGTATTTT. Amino acids: CASDGTGERTDTQYF. The chain has TRBV9 and TRBJ2-3, with TRBD1 matching 10 bases. The J segment lost 3 bases and the V segment lost 7 bases, leaving 8 bases of the junction unmatched. Germline CDR1 and CDR2: SGDLS and YYNGEE. This CDR3 is 15 amino acids long.

J is TRBJ2-7 and V is TRBV2, with no clear D. The CDR3 loop spans 11 amino acids. Per the germline V gene, CDR1 is SNHLY and CDR2 is FYNNEI. V lost 5 bases, J lost 5 bases, and 7 bases lay in between. Written as DNA, the CDR3 is TGTGCCAGCAGTACGGTTAACGAGCAGTACTTC. Protein sequence: CASSTVNEQYF.

The rearrangement joins TRBV30 to TRBJ2-1; no definite D call. CDR3 length: 15 amino acids. Trimming pared 3 bases from V and 0 bases from J, leaving 12 bases between. Germline values: CDR1 GTSNPN, CDR2 SVGIG (reference sequence). For the CDR3, the DNA is TGTGCCTGGAGGGCAGCGCGAAGCTCCTACAATGAGCAGTTCTTC. Protein product: CAWRAARSSYNEQFF.

This clone has a handful of counts. This chain links TRBV9 with TRBJ2-5; possibly TRBD2 for D (6 bases). Germline V gene lookup returns CDR1 SGDLS and CDR2 YYNGEE. With 3 bases removed from V and 0 bases from J, the gap between germline ends came to 9 bases. The CDR3 spans 14 residues. CDR3 protein: CASSDRDYQETQYF. CDR3 bases: TGTGCCAGCAGCGACCGGGACTACCAAGAGACCCAGTACTTC.

The rearrangement links TRBV11-1 to TRBJ2-7, with TRBD1 identical over 7 bases. The CDR3 spans 13 residues. Germline CDR1 SGHAT, CDR2 FQDESV (reference sequence). After removal of 5 bases from V and 1 base from J, the junction contained 2 bases not matched to a gene. CDR3 sequence reads: CASSTTGSYEQYF. Written as DNA, the CDR3 is TGTGCCAGCAGCACGACAGGGTCCTACGAGCAGTACTTC.